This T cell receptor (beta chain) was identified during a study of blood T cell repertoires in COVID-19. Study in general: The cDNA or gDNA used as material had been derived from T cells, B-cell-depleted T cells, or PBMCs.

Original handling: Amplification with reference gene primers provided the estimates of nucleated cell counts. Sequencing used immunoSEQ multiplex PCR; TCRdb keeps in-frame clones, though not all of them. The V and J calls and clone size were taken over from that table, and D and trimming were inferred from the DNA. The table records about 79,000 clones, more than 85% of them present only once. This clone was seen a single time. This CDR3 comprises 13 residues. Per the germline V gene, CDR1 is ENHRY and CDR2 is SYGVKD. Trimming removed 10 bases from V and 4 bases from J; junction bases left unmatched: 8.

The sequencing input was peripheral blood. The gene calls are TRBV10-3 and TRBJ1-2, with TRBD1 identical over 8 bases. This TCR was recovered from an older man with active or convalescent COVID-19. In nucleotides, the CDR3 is TGTGCCACCCAACAGGGGGTTACCTATGGCTACACCTTC. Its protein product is CATQQGVTYGYTF.